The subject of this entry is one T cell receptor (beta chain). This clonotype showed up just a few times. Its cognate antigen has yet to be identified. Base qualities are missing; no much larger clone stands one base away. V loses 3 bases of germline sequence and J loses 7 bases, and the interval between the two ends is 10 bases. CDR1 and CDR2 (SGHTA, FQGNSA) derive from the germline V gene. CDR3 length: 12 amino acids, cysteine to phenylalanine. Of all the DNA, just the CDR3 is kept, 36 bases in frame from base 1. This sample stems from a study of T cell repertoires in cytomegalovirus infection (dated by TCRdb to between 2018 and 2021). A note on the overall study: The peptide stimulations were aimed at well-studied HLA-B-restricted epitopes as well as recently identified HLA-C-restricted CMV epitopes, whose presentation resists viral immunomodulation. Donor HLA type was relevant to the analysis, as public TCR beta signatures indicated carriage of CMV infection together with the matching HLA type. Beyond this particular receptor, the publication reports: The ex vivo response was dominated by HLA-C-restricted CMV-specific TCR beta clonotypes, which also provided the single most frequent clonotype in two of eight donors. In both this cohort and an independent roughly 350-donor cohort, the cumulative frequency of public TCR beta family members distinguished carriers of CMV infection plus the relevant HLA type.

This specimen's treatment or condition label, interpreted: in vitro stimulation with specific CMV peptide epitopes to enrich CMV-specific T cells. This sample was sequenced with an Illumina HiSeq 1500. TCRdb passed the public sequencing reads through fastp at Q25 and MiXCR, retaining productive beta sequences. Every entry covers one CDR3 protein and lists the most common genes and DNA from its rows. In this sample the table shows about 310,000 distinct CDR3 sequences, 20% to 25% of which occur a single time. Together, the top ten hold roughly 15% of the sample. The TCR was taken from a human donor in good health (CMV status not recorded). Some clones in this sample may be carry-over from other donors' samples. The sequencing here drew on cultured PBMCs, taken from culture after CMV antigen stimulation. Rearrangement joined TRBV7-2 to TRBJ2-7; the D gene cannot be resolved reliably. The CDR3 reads CASSFQETEQYF. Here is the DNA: TGTGCCAGCAGCTTCCAAGAAACGGAGCAGTACTTC.